This is a list of T cell receptor beta chains from one sample in a study of OX40 agonist ivuxolimab in advanced cancers. The data were produced by immunoSEQ multiplex PCR, yet TCRdb's version contains in-frame clones alone and is incomplete. The sample contains 15,000 to 20,000 clones, around four fifths of which appear only once. This specimen was CD4+ or CD8+ T cells sorted from blood, taken in a trial of the OX40 agonist ivuxolimab. Receptors originate from an adult with an advanced solid tumor such as melanoma, head and neck, liver or kidney cancer. Each CDR3 is given with its conserved first and last residue. A D gene is named only where the DNA matches it firmly. Size values are once, few and many counts, or a class for expanded clones, and some rows have none.

clone_size: -; cdr3_length: 14; j_call: TRBJ2-7; v_call: TRBV5-1; d_call: -; cdr3_nt: TGCGCCAGCAGCTTGGCCCAAGGGGCCTACGAGCAGTACTTC; cdr3_aa: CASSLAQGAYEQYF
clone_size: -; cdr3_length: 13; j_call: TRBJ1-1; v_call: TRBV4-3; d_call: -; cdr3_nt: TGCGCCAGCAGCCAAGCCCGGTACACTGAAGCTTTCTTT; cdr3_aa: CASSQARYTEAFF
clone_size: -; cdr3_length: 13; j_call: TRBJ2-7; v_call: TRBV7-9; d_call: TRBD1; cdr3_nt: TGTGCCAGCAGCGATCGACAGGGCTACGAGCAGTACTTC; cdr3_aa: CASSDRQGYEQYF
clone_size: -; cdr3_length: 13; j_call: TRBJ2-7; v_call: TRBV6-6; d_call: TRBD1; cdr3_nt: TGTGCCAGCAGACTGACAGGGGCCTACGAGCAGTACTTC; cdr3_aa: CASRLTGAYEQYF
clone_size: -; cdr3_length: 15; j_call: TRBJ2-3; v_call: TRBV6-5; d_call: TRBD2; cdr3_nt: TGTGCCAGCAGCCGGACTAGCGGGAGTGGAGATACGCAGTATTTT; cdr3_aa: CASSRTSGSGDTQYF
clone_size: few; cdr3_length: 14; j_call: TRBJ1-5; v_call: TRBV28; d_call: -; cdr3_nt: TGTGCCAGCAGGCCATTACAGGGCAATCAGCCCCAGCATTTT; cdr3_aa: CASRPLQGNQPQHF
clone_size: -; cdr3_length: 13; j_call: TRBJ1-4; v_call: TRBV21-1; d_call: -; cdr3_nt: TGTGCCAGATCAGACTTGGGGAATGAAAAACTGTTTTTT; cdr3_aa: CARSDLGNEKLFF
clone_size: once; cdr3_length: 15; j_call: TRBJ2-1; v_call: TRBV18; d_call: TRBD2; cdr3_nt: TGTGCCAGCTCGGCACTAGCGGGAGGTTTCGATGAGCAGTTCTTC; cdr3_aa: CASSALAGGFDEQFF
clone_size: -; cdr3_length: 14; j_call: TRBJ2-7; v_call: TRBV9; d_call: TRBD1; cdr3_nt: TGTGCCAGCAGCGTAGGGGACAGGGGGCAAGAGCAGTACTTC; cdr3_aa: CASSVGDRGQEQYF
clone_size: -; cdr3_length: 17; j_call: TRBJ2-5; v_call: TRBV9; d_call: TRBD2; cdr3_nt: TGTGCCAGCAGCGCCCCACCGGGAAGCGGGGCCCTCCTGGCCCAGTACTTC; cdr3_aa: CASSAPPGSGALLAQYF
clone_size: -; cdr3_length: 15; j_call: TRBJ2-1; v_call: TRBV7-9; d_call: -; cdr3_nt: TGTGCCAGCAACAAAGGGACGAAAGGATACAATGAGCAGTTCTTC; cdr3_aa: CASNKGTKGYNEQFF
clone_size: once; cdr3_length: 13; j_call: TRBJ2-7; v_call: TRBV6-5; d_call: -; cdr3_nt: TGTGCCAGCAGGCAACAGGGAGGGTACGAGCAGTACTTC; cdr3_aa: CASRQQGGYEQYF
clone_size: -; cdr3_length: 18; j_call: TRBJ2-2; v_call: TRBV4-1; d_call: TRBD2; cdr3_nt: TGCGCCAGCAGCCAAGAGTCCGGGACTAGCGATGTAACCGGGGAGCTGTTTTTT; cdr3_aa: CASSQESGTSDVTGELFF
clone_size: once; cdr3_length: 15; j_call: TRBJ2-1; v_call: TRBV7-6; d_call: -; cdr3_nt: TGTGCCAGCAGCTTAGGTGCAGTGCCCTACAATGAGCAGTTCTTC; cdr3_aa: CASSLGAVPYNEQFF
clone_size: -; cdr3_length: 13; j_call: TRBJ1-1; v_call: TRBV4-3; d_call: TRBD1; cdr3_nt: TGCGCCAGCAGACAGGGGGTGAACACTGAAGCTTTCTTT; cdr3_aa: CASRQGVNTEAFF
clone_size: -; cdr3_length: 16; j_call: TRBJ2-1; v_call: TRBV4-1; d_call: TRBD2; cdr3_nt: TGCGCCAGCAGCCAAGATTCACTAGCGGGAGGCTATGAGCAGTTCTTC; cdr3_aa: CASSQDSLAGGYEQFF
clone_size: -; cdr3_length: 16; j_call: TRBJ2-2; v_call: TRBV11-3; d_call: TRBD2; cdr3_nt: TGTGCCAGCAGCCCGAGAGCGGGATCCCGTACGGGGGAGCTGTTTTTT; cdr3_aa: CASSPRAGSRTGELFF
clone_size: -; cdr3_length: 16; j_call: TRBJ2-7; v_call: TRBV9; d_call: -; cdr3_nt: TGTGCCAGCAGCGGGACTCAGGGTGGAGAAGAGGACGAGCAGTACTTC; cdr3_aa: CASSGTQGGEEDEQYF
clone_size: -; cdr3_length: 12; j_call: TRBJ1-1; v_call: TRBV5-4; d_call: -; cdr3_nt: TGTGCCAGCAGCTTGGGCGAAGGGGAGGCTTTCTTT; cdr3_aa: CASSLGEGEAFF
clone_size: -; cdr3_length: 14; j_call: TRBJ2-7; v_call: TRBV27; d_call: -; cdr3_nt: TGTGCCAGCAGTTCTATGGCGGGACCCTACGAGCAGTACTTC; cdr3_aa: CASSSMAGPYEQYF
clone_size: -; cdr3_length: 14; j_call: TRBJ1-2; v_call: TRBV30; d_call: -; cdr3_nt: TGTGCCTGGAGTGCCCTGGGTTTTAACTATGGCTACACCTTC; cdr3_aa: CAWSALGFNYGYTF
clone_size: once; cdr3_length: 15; j_call: TRBJ2-1; v_call: TRBV5-6; d_call: -; cdr3_nt: TGTGCCAGCAGCTTCGGGCGGAGCTCCTACAATGAGCAGTTCTTC; cdr3_aa: CASSFGRSSYNEQFF
clone_size: -; cdr3_length: 16; j_call: TRBJ2-1; v_call: TRBV7-9; d_call: TRBD2; cdr3_nt: TGTGCCAGCAGCTTAGGGGGACTAGCGAGATACAATGAGCAGTTCTTC; cdr3_aa: CASSLGGLARYNEQFF
clone_size: -; cdr3_length: 14; j_call: TRBJ2-5; v_call: TRBV27; d_call: TRBD1; cdr3_nt: TGTGCCAGCAGCTATACAGGGGGCCAAGAGACCCAGTACTTC; cdr3_aa: CASSYTGGQETQYF
clone_size: -; cdr3_length: 15; j_call: TRBJ2-2; v_call: TRBV7-8; d_call: -; cdr3_nt: TGTGCCAGCAGCTTAGTTCGCGGATACACCGGGGAGCTGTTTTTT; cdr3_aa: CASSLVRGYTGELFF
clone_size: -; cdr3_length: 14; j_call: TRBJ2-1; v_call: TRBV7-9; d_call: -; cdr3_nt: TGTGCCAGCAGGTTACTAGCTGCGTACAATGAGCAGTTCTTC; cdr3_aa: CASRLLAAYNEQFF
clone_size: medium-sized; cdr3_length: 16; j_call: TRBJ1-2; v_call: TRBV9; d_call: -; cdr3_nt: TGTGCCAGCAGCGGCAGTCCGGGCCCTGAGGACTATGGCTACACCTTC; cdr3_aa: CASSGSPGPEDYGYTF
clone_size: large; cdr3_length: 13; j_call: TRBJ2-2; v_call: TRBV6-1; d_call: -; cdr3_nt: TGTGCCCTGCGGGGCGTAAACACCGGGGAGCTGTTTTTT; cdr3_aa: CALRGVNTGELFF
clone_size: -; cdr3_length: 16; j_call: TRBJ2-1; v_call: TRBV28; d_call: TRBD2; cdr3_nt: TGTGCCAGCAGTTTCAGCGGGGCTCCCTCCTACAATGAGCAGTTCTTC; cdr3_aa: CASSFSGAPSYNEQFF
clone_size: few; cdr3_length: 15; j_call: TRBJ2-7; v_call: TRBV4-3; d_call: -; cdr3_nt: TGCGCCAGCAGCCCCGCCGTGGGGGGCTCCTACGAGCAGTACTTC; cdr3_aa: CASSPAVGGSYEQYF
clone_size: once; cdr3_length: 13; j_call: TRBJ1-1; v_call: TRBV7-3; d_call: -; cdr3_nt: TGTGCCAGCAGCTTATGGGAGAACACTGAAGCTTTCTTT; cdr3_aa: CASSLWENTEAFF
clone_size: -; cdr3_length: 14; j_call: TRBJ2-2; v_call: TRBV15; d_call: -; cdr3_nt: TGTGCCACCAGCAGAGACCGTAACACCGGGGAGCTGTTTTTT; cdr3_aa: CATSRDRNTGELFF
clone_size: -; cdr3_length: 15; j_call: TRBJ2-1; v_call: TRBV7-9; d_call: TRBD2; cdr3_nt: TGTGCCAGCAGCATTTCCGGGACTAGCGGCAATGAGCAGTTCTTC; cdr3_aa: CASSISGTSGNEQFF
clone_size: -; cdr3_length: 15; j_call: TRBJ2-3; v_call: TRBV28; d_call: TRBD2; cdr3_nt: TGTGCCAGCAGTTTTGGCGGGGGAAGCACAGATACGCAGTATTTT; cdr3_aa: CASSFGGGSTDTQYF
clone_size: -; cdr3_length: 12; j_call: TRBJ2-1; v_call: TRBV5-4; d_call: -; cdr3_nt: TGTGCCAGCAGCCTTTGGGGGAATGAGCAGTTCTTC; cdr3_aa: CASSLWGNEQFF
clone_size: -; cdr3_length: 14; j_call: TRBJ2-7; v_call: TRBV6-5; d_call: TRBD1; cdr3_nt: TGTGCCAGTGGTTTGATGGGACAGGCCTACGAGCAGTACTTC; cdr3_aa: CASGLMGQAYEQYF
clone_size: -; cdr3_length: 15; j_call: TRBJ2-1; v_call: TRBV7-2; d_call: -; cdr3_nt: TGTGCCAGCAGCATTGGGGACTCCGGAAACAATGAGCAGTTCTTC; cdr3_aa: CASSIGDSGNNEQFF
clone_size: -; cdr3_length: 19; j_call: TRBJ2-1; v_call: TRBV5-1; d_call: -; cdr3_nt: TGCGCCAGCAGCTGGGACTTGGCCAGCGGGTACAGCTCCTACAATGAGCAGTTCTTC; cdr3_aa: CASSWDLASGYSSYNEQFF
clone_size: -; cdr3_length: 15; j_call: TRBJ2-5; v_call: TRBV7-9; d_call: TRBD1; cdr3_nt: TGTGCCAGCAGCGGTCGACAGGGGTTAGTGGAGACCCAGTACTTC; cdr3_aa: CASSGRQGLVETQYF
clone_size: few; cdr3_length: 15; j_call: TRBJ2-5; v_call: TRBV9; d_call: TRBD1; cdr3_nt: TGTGCCAGCAGCGTAGCAGGGGGCTCCGGGGAGACCCAGTACTTC; cdr3_aa: CASSVAGGSGETQYF
clone_size: -; cdr3_length: 19; j_call: TRBJ2-2; v_call: TRBV7-2; d_call: TRBD2; cdr3_nt: TGTGCCAGCAGCTTAGTCGACTCGTTGGCGGGAGTCCTGGGTGGGGAGCTGTTTTTT; cdr3_aa: CASSLVDSLAGVLGGELFF
clone_size: -; cdr3_length: 15; j_call: TRBJ1-5; v_call: TRBV28; d_call: TRBD1; cdr3_nt: TGTGCCAGCAGTTACAGGGGAATCGGCAATCAGCCCCAGCATTTT; cdr3_aa: CASSYRGIGNQPQHF
clone_size: -; cdr3_length: 13; j_call: TRBJ2-7; v_call: TRBV7-9; d_call: -; cdr3_nt: TGTGCCAGCAGCTCGGTCGTCTCCTACGAGCAGTACTTC; cdr3_aa: CASSSVVSYEQYF
clone_size: -; cdr3_length: 16; j_call: TRBJ2-3; v_call: TRBV6-4; d_call: TRBD2; cdr3_nt: TGTGCCAGCAGTCCAAGCTCTAGCGGGGGATCAGATACGCAGTATTTT; cdr3_aa: CASSPSSSGGSDTQYF
clone_size: -; cdr3_length: 11; j_call: TRBJ2-1; v_call: TRBV21-1; d_call: -; cdr3_nt: TGTGCCAGCAGCAATTTGAGTGAGCAGTTCTTC; cdr3_aa: CASSNLSEQFF
clone_size: -; cdr3_length: 13; j_call: TRBJ2-1; v_call: TRBV25-1; d_call: -; cdr3_nt: TGTGCCAGCAGCCAGGGTCCCTACAATGAGCAGTTCTTC; cdr3_aa: CASSQGPYNEQFF
clone_size: once; cdr3_length: 15; j_call: TRBJ2-7; v_call: TRBV4-1; d_call: -; cdr3_nt: TGCGCCAGCAGCCAAAAGTCGGGAGTCCCCAACGAGCAGTACTTC; cdr3_aa: CASSQKSGVPNEQYF